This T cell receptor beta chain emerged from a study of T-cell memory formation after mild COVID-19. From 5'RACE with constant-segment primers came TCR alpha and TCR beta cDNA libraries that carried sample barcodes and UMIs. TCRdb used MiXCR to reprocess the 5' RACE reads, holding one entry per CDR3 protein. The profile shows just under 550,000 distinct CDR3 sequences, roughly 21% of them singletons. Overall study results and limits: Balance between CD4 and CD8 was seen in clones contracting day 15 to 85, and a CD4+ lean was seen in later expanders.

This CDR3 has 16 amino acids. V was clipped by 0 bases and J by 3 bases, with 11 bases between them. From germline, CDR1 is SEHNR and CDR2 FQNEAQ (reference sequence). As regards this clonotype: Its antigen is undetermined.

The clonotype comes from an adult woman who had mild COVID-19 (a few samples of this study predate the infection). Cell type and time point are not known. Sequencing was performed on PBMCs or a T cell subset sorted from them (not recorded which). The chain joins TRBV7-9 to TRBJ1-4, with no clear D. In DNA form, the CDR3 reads TGTGCCAGCAGCTTAGCGTATACGGACTCTAATGAAAAACTGTTTTTT. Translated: CASSLAYTDSNEKLFF.